The sample holds a few counts of the clone carrying this T cell receptor beta chain. The entry originates in a study of T-cell reconstitution after alpha-beta-depleted transplantation in children. Trimming shortened V by 6 bases and J by 3 bases, and 14 bases separated the two germline ends. The CDR3 sequence is 15 residues long. The germline gives CDR1 MNHNS, CDR2 SASEGT. Unique molecular identifiers tagged the TCRbeta library. TCRdb redid the calling of the PCR reads with MiXCR, one entry per CDR3 protein. The sample lists hundreds of thousands of distinct CDR3 sequences, about 12% occurring once. The material sequenced was PBMCs from the stem cell graft donor, taken from the stem cell graft. The receptor was isolated from a human donor who donated a stem cell graft to a child with acute lymphoblastic leukemia. This chain uses TRBV6-1 with TRBJ2-2; weak D call: TRBD2 (5 bases). CDR3 nucleotides: TGTGCCAGCAGCGGACGGGAAAGATACACCGGGGAGCTGTTTTTT. It is translated as CASSGRERYTGELFF.